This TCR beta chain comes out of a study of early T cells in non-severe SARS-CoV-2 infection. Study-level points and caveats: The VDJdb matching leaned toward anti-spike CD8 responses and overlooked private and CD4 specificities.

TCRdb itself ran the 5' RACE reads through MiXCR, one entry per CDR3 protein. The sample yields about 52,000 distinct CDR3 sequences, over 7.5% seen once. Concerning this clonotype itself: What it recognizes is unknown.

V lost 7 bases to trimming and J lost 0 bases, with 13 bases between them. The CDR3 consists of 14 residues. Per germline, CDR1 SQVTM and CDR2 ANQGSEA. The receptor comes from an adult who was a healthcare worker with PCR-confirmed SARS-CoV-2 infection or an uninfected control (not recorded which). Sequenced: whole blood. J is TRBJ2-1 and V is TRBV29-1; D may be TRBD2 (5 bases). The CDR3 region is CSGLKPPSYNEQFF. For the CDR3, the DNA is TGCAGCGGACTAAAGCCCCCCTCCTACAATGAGCAGTTCTTC.